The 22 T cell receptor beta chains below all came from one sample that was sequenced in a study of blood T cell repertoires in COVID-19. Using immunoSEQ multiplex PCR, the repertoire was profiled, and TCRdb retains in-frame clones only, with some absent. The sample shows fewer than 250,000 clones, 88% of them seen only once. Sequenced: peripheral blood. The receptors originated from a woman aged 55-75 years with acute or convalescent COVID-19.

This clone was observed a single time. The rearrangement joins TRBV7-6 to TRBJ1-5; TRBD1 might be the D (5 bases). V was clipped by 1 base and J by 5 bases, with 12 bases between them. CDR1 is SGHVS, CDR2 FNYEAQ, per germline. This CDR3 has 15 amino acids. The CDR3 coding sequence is TGTGCCAGCAGCTTAGGGGGCAGGGTGGATCAGCCCCAGCATTTT. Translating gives CASSLGGRVDQPQHF.

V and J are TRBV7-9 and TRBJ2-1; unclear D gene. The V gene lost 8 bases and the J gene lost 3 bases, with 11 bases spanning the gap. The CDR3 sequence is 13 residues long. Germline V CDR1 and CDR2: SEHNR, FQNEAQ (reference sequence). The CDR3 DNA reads TGTGCCAGCGGGCAGACCGTCTACAATGAGCAGTTCTTC. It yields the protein CASGQTVYNEQFF.

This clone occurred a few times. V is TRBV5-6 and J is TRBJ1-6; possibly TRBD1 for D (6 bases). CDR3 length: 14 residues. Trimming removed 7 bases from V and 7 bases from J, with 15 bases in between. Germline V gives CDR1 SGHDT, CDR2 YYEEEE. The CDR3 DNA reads TGTGCCAGCTACTCAGGACAGACCAATTCACCCCTCCACTTT. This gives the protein CASYSGQTNSPLHF.

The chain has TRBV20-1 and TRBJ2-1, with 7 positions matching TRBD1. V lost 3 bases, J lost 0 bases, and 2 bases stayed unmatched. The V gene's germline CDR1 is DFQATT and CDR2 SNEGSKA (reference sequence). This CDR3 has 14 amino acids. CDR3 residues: CSASGQVSYNEQFF. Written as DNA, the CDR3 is TGCAGTGCTAGTGGACAGGTCTCCTACAATGAGCAGTTCTTC.

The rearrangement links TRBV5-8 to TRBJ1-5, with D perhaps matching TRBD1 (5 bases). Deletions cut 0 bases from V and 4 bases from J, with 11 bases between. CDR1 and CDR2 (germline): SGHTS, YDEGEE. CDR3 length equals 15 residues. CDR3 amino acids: CASSLGAQVNQPQHF. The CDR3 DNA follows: TGTGCCAGCAGCTTGGGAGCACAGGTAAATCAGCCCCAGCATTTT.

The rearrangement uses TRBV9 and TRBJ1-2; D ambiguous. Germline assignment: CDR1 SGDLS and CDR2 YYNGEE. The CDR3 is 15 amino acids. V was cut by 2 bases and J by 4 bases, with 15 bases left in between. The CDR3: CASSVSSGGTYGYTF. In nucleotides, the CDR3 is TGTGCCAGCAGCGTGAGCAGTGGCGGCACCTATGGCTACACCTTC.

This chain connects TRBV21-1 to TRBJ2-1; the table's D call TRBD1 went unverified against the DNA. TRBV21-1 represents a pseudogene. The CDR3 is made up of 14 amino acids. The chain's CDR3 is CASRTGLSYNEQFF. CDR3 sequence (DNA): TGTGCCAGCCGGACAGGGCTTTCCTACAATGAGCAGTTCTTC.

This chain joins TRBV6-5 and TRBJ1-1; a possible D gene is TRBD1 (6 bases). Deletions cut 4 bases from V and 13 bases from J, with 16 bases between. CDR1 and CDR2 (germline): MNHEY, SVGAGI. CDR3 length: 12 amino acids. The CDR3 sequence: CASSSTTGYDFF. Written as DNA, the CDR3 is TGTGCCAGCAGTTCAACCACAGGGTATGATTTCTTT.

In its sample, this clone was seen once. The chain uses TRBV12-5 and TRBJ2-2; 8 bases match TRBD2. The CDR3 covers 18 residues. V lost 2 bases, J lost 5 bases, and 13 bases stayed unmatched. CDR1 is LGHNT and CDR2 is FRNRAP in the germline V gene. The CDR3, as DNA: TGTGCTAGTGGTTTGTCACGCGGGGGGACCCGCTGGACCGGGGAGCTGTTTTTT. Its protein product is CASGLSRGGTRWTGELFF.

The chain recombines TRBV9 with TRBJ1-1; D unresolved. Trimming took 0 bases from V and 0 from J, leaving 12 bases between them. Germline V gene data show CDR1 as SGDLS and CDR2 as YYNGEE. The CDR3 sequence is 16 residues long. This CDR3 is CASSVGMRRLNTEAFF. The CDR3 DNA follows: TGTGCCAGCAGCGTAGGGATGAGGCGATTGAACACTGAAGCTTTCTTT.

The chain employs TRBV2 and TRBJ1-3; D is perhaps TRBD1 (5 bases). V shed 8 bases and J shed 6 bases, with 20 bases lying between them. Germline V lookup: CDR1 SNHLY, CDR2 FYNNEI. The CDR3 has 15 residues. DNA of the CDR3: TGTGCCAGCCACTTCCGGGGGACTACCCAAAACACCATATATTTT. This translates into CASHFRGTTQNTIYF.

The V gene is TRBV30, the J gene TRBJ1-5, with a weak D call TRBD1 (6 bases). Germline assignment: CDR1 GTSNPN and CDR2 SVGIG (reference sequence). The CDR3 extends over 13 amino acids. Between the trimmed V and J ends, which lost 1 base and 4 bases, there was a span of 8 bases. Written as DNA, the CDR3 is TGTGCCTGGAGTGACAGGGAGAATCAGCCCCAGCATTTT. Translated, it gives CAWSDRENQPQHF.

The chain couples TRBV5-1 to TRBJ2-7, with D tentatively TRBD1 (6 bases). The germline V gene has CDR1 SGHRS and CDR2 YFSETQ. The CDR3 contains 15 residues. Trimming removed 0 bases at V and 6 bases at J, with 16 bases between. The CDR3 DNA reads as TGCGCCAGCAGCTTGGACAGGGTTCGCCTGGTCGAGCAGTACTTC. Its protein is CASSLDRVRLVEQYF.

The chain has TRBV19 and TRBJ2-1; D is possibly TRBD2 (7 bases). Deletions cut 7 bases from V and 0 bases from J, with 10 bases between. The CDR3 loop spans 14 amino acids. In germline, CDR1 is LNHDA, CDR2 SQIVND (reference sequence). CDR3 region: CASKRDTSYNEQFF. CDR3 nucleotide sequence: TGTGCCAGTAAGCGGGACACCTCCTACAATGAGCAGTTCTTC.

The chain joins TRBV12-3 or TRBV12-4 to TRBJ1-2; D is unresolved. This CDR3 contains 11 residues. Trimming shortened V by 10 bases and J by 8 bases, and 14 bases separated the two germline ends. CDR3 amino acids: CATMVGGGYTF. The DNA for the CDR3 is TGTGCCACCATGGTTGGAGGGGGCTACACCTTC.

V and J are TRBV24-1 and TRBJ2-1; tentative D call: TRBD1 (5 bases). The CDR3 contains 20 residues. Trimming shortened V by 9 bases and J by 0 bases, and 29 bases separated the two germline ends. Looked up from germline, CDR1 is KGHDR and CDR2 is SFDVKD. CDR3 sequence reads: CATDLPGHRSTKSSYNEQFF. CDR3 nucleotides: TGTGCCACCGACCTGCCAGGGCACCGATCCACCAAGAGCTCCTACAATGAGCAGTTCTTC.

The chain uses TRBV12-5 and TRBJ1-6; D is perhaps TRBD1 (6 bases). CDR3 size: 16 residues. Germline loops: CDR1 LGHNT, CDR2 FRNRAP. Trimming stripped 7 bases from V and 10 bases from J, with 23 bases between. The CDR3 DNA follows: TGTGCTAGTGCCTTGGGGGCAGGGAACGCCGCCTCACCCCTCCACTTT. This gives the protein CASALGAGNAASPLHF.

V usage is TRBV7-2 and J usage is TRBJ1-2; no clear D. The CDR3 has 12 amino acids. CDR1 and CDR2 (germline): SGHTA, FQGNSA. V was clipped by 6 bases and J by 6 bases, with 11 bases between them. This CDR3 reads CASSWATNGYTF. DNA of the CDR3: TGTGCCAGCAGTTGGGCGACCAATGGCTACACCTTC.

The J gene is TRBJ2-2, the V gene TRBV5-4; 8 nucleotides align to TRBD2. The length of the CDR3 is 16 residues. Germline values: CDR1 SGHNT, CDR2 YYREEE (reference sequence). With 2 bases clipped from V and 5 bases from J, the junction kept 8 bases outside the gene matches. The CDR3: CASSLGLARRTGELFF. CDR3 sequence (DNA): TGTGCCAGCAGCTTAGGACTAGCACGTAGAACCGGGGAGCTGTTTTTT. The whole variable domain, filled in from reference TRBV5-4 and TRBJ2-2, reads ETGVTQSPTHLIKTRGQQVTLRCSSQSGHNTVSWYQQALGQGPQFIFQYYREEENGRGNFPPRFSGLQFPNYSSELNVNALELDDSALYLCASSLGLARRTGELFFGEGSRLTVL.

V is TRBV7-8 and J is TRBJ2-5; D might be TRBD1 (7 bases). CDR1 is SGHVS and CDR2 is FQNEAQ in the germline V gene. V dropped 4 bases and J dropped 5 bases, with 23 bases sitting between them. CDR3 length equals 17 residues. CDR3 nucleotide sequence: TGTGCCAGCAGCTCCGGTGGGGGGCCAGGGGGACGTGAGACCCAGTACTTC. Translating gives CASSSGGGPGGRETQYF.

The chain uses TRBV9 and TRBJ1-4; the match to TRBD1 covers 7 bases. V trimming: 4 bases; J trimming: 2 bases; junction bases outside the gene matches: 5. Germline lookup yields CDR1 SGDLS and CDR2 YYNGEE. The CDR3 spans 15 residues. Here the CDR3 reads CASSTTGATNEKLFF. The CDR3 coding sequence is TGTGCCAGCAGCACTACAGGGGCGACTAATGAAAAACTGTTTTTT.

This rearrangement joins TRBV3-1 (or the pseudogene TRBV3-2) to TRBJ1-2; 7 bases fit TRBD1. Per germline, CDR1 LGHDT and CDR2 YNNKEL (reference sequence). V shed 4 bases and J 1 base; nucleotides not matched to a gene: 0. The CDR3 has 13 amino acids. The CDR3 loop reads CASSPGGNYGYTF. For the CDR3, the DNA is TGTGCCAGCAGCCCAGGGGGTAACTATGGCTACACCTTC.